The clone carrying this T cell receptor (beta chain) is medium-sized. In the study's own analysis: Amplifying reference gene primers gave estimates of nucleated cell counts. TCRdb's copy holds only in-frame clones and misses some; the assay was immunoSEQ multiplex PCR. V and J calls and clone size are copied from that table; D and trimming were computed from the DNA. The sample lists about 68,000 clones, 75% to 90% occurring once. The sample is drawn from a study of blood T cell repertoires in COVID-19. About the research overall: The United States, Italy and Spain were the sources of the acute and convalescent COVID-19 samples. T cells, B-cell-depleted T cells, or PBMCs provided the cDNA or gDNA that served as material.

The sequence was obtained from a man between 45 and 60 years old with acute or convalescent COVID-19. Sequencing input: peripheral blood.

CDR3 nucleotide sequence: TGTGCCAGTACCCTGGGACCGGGACAGGGGGGAGGGAGCAATCAGCCCCAGCATTTT. Translating it yields CASTLGPGQGGGSNQPQHF. The rearrangement uses TRBV19 and TRBJ1-5, with 11 bases matching TRBD1. The trim removed 7 bases at V and 1 base at J, leaving 15 bases unmatched. Germline CDR1 reads LNHDA; CDR2 reads SQIVND (reference sequence). The CDR3 spans 19 residues.